This TCR beta chain was profiled in a study of T-cell reconstitution after alpha-beta-depleted transplantation in children. This clonotype was recorded a few times. As yet, its antigen is unknown. Regarding the study as a whole: High day-60 TCRbeta diversity in some patients came from surviving recipient T cells and thymic progenitors. Reportedly, alpha-beta T cells present about two months post-transplant originated from several hundred expanded clones of graft origin. A year post-transplant, T-cell counts and diversity derived mostly from newly produced T cells.

Unique molecular identifiers were used to barcode this TCRbeta library. TCRdb called the PCR reads again in MiXCR, with one record for every CDR3 protein. The sample shows about 980,000 distinct CDR3 sequences, roughly 29% of them seen only once. The germline V gene has CDR1 DFQATT and CDR2 SNEGSKA (reference sequence). The CDR3 spans 18 residues. Unmatched junction bases numbered 14, after V lost 6 bases and J lost 0 bases. The chain links TRBV20-1 to TRBJ2-3, with TRBD2 identical over 11 bases. The source of this sequence is a boy in the first two years of life who had a stem cell transplant for SCID, so the T cells may come from the graft donor. The sample in question was PBMCs, mostly from graft donor cells, obtained 360 days after TCRalphabeta/CD19-depleted stem cell transplant. The chain's CDR3 is CSATQLAGALPSTDTQYF. In DNA form, the CDR3 reads TGCAGTGCCACCCAACTAGCGGGGGCCCTACCTAGCACAGATACGCAGTATTTT.